Following are 11 T cell receptor beta chains from one sample sequenced in a study of cytomegalovirus exposure and HLA in healthy donors (dated by TCRdb to 2017 to 2019). The method behind the library was the immunoSEQ multiplex PCR assay. For the multiplex PCR, a mixture combining 60 forward primers for TCR Vbeta segments and 13 reverse primers for TCR Jbeta segments was used. Not all clones reach the TCRdb copy of this immuneACCESS table, which keeps in-frame sequences only. Checked studies attribute under half of the gap to unresolved V genes and leave the rest unexplained. The table for this sample lists around 130,000 clones; about four fifths of them were counted only once. Of the sample, around 1.4% falls within the top ten clones. The sequenced sample was PBMCs. The receptor source for this set is a woman between 18 and 29 years old in good health and CMV-seronegative.

The chain has TRBV25-1 and TRBJ2-7; 7 bases are shared with TRBD1. The CDR3 totals 18 residues. V shed 4 bases and J 4 bases; nucleotides not matched to a gene: 19. The germline V gene encodes CDR1 MGHDK and CDR2 SYGVNS. CDR3 protein: CASSAALPPAGGVYEQYF. Here the CDR3 DNA reads TGTGCCAGCAGTGCCGCCCTTCCCCCGGCAGGGGGTGTATACGAGCAGTACTTC.

The J gene is TRBJ1-5, the V gene TRBV7-2; TRBD1 matches 8 bases. V lost 5 bases to trimming and J lost 4 bases; unmatched junction nucleotides: 4. CDR3 length equals 14 residues. Germline CDR1 and CDR2: SGHTA and FQGNSA. CDR3 residues: CASSLRTGNQPQHF. In DNA, the CDR3 is TGTGCCAGCAGCCTTCGGACAGGGAATCAGCCCCAGCATTTT.

The chain employs TRBV15 and TRBJ1-4, with TRBD1 matching over 9 bases. This CDR3 has 17 residues. Germline values: CDR1 LNHNV, CDR2 YYDKDF (reference sequence). J lost 7 bases, V lost 3 bases, and 12 bases had no gene match. CDR3: CATSRGQGGSMAEKLFF. The CDR3 DNA is TGTGCCACCAGCAGGGGACAGGGAGGGAGTATGGCTGAAAAACTGTTTTTT.

This chain links TRBV27 with TRBJ1-4; possibly TRBD1 for D (6 bases). V gave up 2 bases and J gave up 7 bases, with 14 bases separating them. Germline CDR1 MNHEY, CDR2 SMNVEV (reference sequence). The CDR3 is 15 amino acids. The CDR3 reads CASSLTGLGIEKLFF. Here the CDR3 DNA reads TGTGCCAGCAGTTTAACAGGGCTCGGGATTGAAAAACTGTTTTTT.

The sample holds a few counts of this clone. This chain uses TRBV7-2 with TRBJ2-5; 13 bases agree with TRBD2. This CDR3 spans 15 amino acids. Germline-derived CDR1 and CDR2 are SGHTA and FQGNSA. The V gene end was trimmed by 5 bases and the J gene end by 11 bases; junction bases not matched to a gene: 11. CDR3 in amino acids: CASSNGLAGVIEQYF. CDR3 nucleotides: TGTGCCAGCAGCAACGGACTAGCGGGAGTAATTGAGCAGTACTTC.

This rearrangement joins TRBV16 to TRBJ2-7, with D maybe TRBD2 (6 bases). This CDR3 contains 12 residues. The V end was cut by 2 bases, the J end by 7 bases, with 9 bases between. Germline assignment: CDR1 KGHSY and CDR2 FQNENV. The CDR3 loop is CASSQLGGEQYF. Written as DNA, the CDR3 is TGTGCCAGCAGCCAACTTGGAGGGGAGCAGTACTTC.

The chain recombines TRBV6-1 with TRBJ2-3; no reliable D call. V was trimmed by 1 base and J by 0 bases, leaving 8 bases between them. CDR1 and CDR2 (germline): MNHNS, SASEGT. The CDR3 is 15 residues long. The CDR3 DNA is TGTGCCAGCAGTGAAGTGGGCTATAGCACAGATACGCAGTATTTT. It specifies CASSEVGYSTDTQYF.

The genes are TRBV5-4 and TRBJ2-3; the D gene is possibly TRBD2 (5 bases). Germline values: CDR1 SGHNT, CDR2 YYREEE (reference sequence). The V gene lost 3 bases and the J gene lost 3 bases, with 14 bases spanning the gap. The CDR3 covers 15 residues. The CDR3 DNA follows: TGTGCCAGCAGCTCGCGCCCTACTAGGACAGATACGCAGTATTTT. Its translation: CASSSRPTRTDTQYF.

The rearrangement joins TRBV29-1 to TRBJ2-7; D is perhaps TRBD2 (6 bases). From germline, CDR1 is SQVTM and CDR2 ANQGSEA. This CDR3 contains 13 residues. Trimming pared 2 bases from V and 2 bases from J, leaving 10 bases between. This chain's CDR3 is CSVEWGGTYEQYF. The CDR3 region has the DNA TGCAGCGTTGAATGGGGAGGTACCTACGAGCAGTACTTC.

This chain links TRBV18 with TRBJ1-2; D unresolved. This CDR3 has 13 amino acids. The V and J ends lost 3 bases and 4 bases respectively, with 9 bases between them. CDR1 KGHSH and CDR2 LQKENI come from the germline V gene. CDR3 nucleotide sequence: TGTGCCAGCTCACCCGGGGATGTCTATGGCTACACCTTC. Protein: CASSPGDVYGYTF.

In DNA form, the CDR3 reads TGTGCCAGCAGCGTAGATAGCCTTAATTCACCCCTCCACTTT. Translated, it gives CASSVDSLNSPLHF. The chain is built from TRBV9 and TRBJ1-6; no clear D. The CDR3 sequence is 14 residues long. Trimming pared 0 bases from V and 6 bases from J, leaving 7 bases between. Per germline, CDR1 SGDLS and CDR2 YYNGEE.